The clone carrying this TCR beta chain has only one observation. This sample stems from a study of blood T cell repertoires in COVID-19. Profiled with immunoSEQ multiplex PCR; TCRdb holds only in-frame clones, not every one. The sample lists 45,000 to 65,000 clones; around 86% were seen once. The CDR3 has 14 amino acids. Germline values: CDR1 SGHRS, CDR2 YFSETQ. The V and J ends lost 3 bases and 5 bases, in that order; junction bases with no gene match: 3. Sequences were obtained from peripheral blood. This chain connects TRBV5-1 to TRBJ2-5; 11 bases agree with TRBD2. This clonotype was sampled from a man between 65 and 85 years old with active COVID-19. For the CDR3, the DNA is TGCGCCAGCAGCTCTAGCGGGGGGCGTGAGACCCAGTACTTC. It encodes CASSSSGGRETQYF.